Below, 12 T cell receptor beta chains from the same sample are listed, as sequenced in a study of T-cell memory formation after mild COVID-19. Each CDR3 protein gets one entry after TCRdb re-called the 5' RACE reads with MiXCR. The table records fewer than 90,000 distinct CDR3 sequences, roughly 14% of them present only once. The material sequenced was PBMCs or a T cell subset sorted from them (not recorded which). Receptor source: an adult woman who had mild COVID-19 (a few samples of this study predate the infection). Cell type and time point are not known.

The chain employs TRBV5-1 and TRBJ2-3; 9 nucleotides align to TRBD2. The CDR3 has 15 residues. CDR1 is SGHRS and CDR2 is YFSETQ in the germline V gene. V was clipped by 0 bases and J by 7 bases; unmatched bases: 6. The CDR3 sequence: CASSLDGTSLYTQYF. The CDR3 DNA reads TGCGCCAGCAGCTTGGACGGGACTAGCTTATATACGCAGTATTTT.

The CDR3 DNA reads as TGCAGTGCTAGAGATAAATCGGCAGGTAGTTTTTATGGCTACACCTTC. It is translated as CSARDKSAGSFYGYTF. The chain employs TRBV20-1 and TRBJ1-2; D gene unclear. The CDR3 extends over 16 amino acids. Trimming pared 0 bases from V and 5 bases from J, leaving 19 bases between. The germline gives CDR1 DFQATT, CDR2 SNEGSKA (reference sequence).

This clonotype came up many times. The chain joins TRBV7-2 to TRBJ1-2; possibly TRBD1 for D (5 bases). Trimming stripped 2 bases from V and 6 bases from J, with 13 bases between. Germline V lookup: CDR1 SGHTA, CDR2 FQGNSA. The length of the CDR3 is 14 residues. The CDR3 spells CASSLFSRENGYTF. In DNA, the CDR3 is TGTGCCAGCAGCTTATTCTCCAGGGAAAATGGCTACACCTTC. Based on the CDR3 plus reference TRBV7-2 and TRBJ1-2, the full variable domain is GAGVSQSPSNKVTEKGKDVELRCDPISGHTALYWYRQSLGQGLEFLIYFQGNSAPDKSGLPSDRFSAERTGGSVSTLTIQRTQQEDSAVYLCASSLFSRENGYTFGSGTRLTVV.

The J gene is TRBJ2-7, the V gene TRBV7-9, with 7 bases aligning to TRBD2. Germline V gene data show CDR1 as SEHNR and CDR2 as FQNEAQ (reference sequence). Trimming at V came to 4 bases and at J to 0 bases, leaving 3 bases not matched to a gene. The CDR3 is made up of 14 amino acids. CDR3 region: CASSSSGNSYEQYF. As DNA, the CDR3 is TGTGCCAGCAGCTCTAGCGGAAACTCCTACGAGCAGTACTTC.

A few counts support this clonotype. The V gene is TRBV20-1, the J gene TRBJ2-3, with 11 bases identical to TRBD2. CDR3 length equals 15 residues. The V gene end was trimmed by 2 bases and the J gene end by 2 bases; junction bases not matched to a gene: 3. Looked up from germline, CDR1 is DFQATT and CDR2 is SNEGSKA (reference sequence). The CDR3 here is CSARKTSGITDTQYF. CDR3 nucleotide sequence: TGCAGTGCTAGAAAGACTAGCGGGATCACAGATACGCAGTATTTT.

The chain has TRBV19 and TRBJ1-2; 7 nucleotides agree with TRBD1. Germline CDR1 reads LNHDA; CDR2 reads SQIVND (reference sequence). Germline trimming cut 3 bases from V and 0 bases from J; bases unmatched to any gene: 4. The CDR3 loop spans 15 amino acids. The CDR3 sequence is CASSIRTGANYGYTF. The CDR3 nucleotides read TGTGCCAGTAGTATTCGAACAGGGGCTAACTATGGCTACACCTTC.

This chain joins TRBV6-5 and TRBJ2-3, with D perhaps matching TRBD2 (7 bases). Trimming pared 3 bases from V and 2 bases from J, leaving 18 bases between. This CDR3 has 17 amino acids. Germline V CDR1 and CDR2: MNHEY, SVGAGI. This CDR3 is CASSYREAGDPTDTQYF. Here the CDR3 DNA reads TGTGCCAGCAGTTATCGGGAGGCAGGGGACCCCACAGATACGCAGTATTTT.

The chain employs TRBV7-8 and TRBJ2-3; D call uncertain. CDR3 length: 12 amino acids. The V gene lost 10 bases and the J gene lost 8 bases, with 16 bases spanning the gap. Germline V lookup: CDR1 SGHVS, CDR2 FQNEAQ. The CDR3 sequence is CATLFKAGTQYF. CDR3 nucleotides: TGTGCCACACTTTTCAAGGCTGGTACGCAGTATTTT.

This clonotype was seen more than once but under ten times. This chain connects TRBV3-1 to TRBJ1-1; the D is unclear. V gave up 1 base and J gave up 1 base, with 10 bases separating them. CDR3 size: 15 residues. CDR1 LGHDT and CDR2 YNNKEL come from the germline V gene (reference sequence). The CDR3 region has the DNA TGTGCCAGCAGCCAAGTGGCTCAGAAGAACACTGAAGCTTTCTTT. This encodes CASSQVAQKNTEAFF.

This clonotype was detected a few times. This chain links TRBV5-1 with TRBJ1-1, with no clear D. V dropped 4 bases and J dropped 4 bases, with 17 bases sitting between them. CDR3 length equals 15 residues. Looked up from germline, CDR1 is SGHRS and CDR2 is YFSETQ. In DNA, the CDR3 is TGCGCCAGCAGCCGGTCCGACTGGGAAGGCACTGAAGCTTTCTTT. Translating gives CASSRSDWEGTEAFF. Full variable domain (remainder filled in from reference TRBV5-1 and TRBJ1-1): KAGVTQTPRYLIKTRGQQVTLSCSPISGHRSVSWYQQTPGQGLQFLFEYFSETQRNKGNFPGRFSGRQFSNSRSEMNVSTLELGDSALYLCASSRSDWEGTEAFFGQGTRLTVV.

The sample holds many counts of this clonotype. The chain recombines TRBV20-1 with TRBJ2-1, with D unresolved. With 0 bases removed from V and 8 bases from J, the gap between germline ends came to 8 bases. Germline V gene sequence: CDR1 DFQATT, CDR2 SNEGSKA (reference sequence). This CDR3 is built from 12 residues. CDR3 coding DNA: TGCAGTGCTAGAGAATATGGCCATGAGCAGTTCTTC. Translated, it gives CSAREYGHEQFF.

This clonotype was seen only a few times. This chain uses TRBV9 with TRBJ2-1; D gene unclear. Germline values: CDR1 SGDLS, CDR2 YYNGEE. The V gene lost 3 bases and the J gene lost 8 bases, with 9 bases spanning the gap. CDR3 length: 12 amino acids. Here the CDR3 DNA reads TGTGCCAGCAGCGCCCACAGAGATGAGCAGTTCTTC. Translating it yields CASSAHRDEQFF.